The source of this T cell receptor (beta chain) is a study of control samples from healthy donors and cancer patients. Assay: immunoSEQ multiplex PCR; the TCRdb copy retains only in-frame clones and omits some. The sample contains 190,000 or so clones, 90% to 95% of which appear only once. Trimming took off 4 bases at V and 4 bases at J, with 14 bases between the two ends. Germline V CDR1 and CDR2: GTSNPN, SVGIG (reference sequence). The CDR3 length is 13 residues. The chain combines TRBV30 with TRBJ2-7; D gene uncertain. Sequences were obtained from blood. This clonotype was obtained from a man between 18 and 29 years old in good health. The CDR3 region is CAWTFPNGYEQYF. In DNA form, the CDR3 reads TGTGCCTGGACCTTCCCGAACGGGTACGAGCAGTACTTC.